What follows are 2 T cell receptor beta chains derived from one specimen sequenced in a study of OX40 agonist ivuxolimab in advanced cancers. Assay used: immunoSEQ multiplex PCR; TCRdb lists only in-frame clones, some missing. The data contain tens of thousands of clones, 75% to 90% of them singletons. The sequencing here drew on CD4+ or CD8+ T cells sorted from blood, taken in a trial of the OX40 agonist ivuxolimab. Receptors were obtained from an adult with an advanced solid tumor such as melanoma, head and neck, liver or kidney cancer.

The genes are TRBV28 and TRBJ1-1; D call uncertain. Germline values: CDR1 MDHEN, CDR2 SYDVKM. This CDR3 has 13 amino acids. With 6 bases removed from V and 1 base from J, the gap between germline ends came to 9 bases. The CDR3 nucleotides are TGTGCCAGCAGACCAGGAAAGAACACTGAAGCTTTCTTT. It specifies CASRPGKNTEAFF. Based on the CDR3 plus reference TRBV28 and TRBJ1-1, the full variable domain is DVKVTQSSRYLVKRTGEKVFLECVQDMDHENMFWYRQDPGLGLRLIYFSYDVKMKEKGDIPEGYSVSREKKERFSLILESASTNQTSMYLCASRPGKNTEAFFGQGTRLTVV.

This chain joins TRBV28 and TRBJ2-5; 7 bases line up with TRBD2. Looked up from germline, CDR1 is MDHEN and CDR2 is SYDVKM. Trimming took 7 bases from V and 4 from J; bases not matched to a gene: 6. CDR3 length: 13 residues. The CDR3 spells CASTLGGGETQYF. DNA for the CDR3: TGTGCCAGCACCCTTGGGGGGGGAGAGACCCAGTACTTC.